This T cell receptor beta chain was recovered during a study of blood T cells in healthy people across ages. For the second PCR, which ran for about 7 to 11 cycles, a sample-barcoded 5' primer and a J-beta primer mix were used. TCRdb re-called the 5' RACE reads through MiXCR, storing one row per CDR3 protein. The data contain 750,000 to 950,000 distinct CDR3 sequences, under 30% of them singletons. This CDR3 is 15 amino acids long. Germline lookup yields CDR1 LNHDA and CDR2 SQIVND (reference sequence). V gave up 0 bases and J gave up 3 bases, with 10 bases separating them. These data also formed part of another study, on T cells of mothers and their children.

The TCR originated in a boy under 18 in good health. The chain uses TRBV19 and TRBJ2-3; no firm D call. Sequencing was done on a sample of blood. DNA of the CDR3: TGTGCCAGTAGTATAGAGGGATCAGGTACAGATACGCAGTATTTT. Encoded protein: CASSIEGSGTDTQYF.